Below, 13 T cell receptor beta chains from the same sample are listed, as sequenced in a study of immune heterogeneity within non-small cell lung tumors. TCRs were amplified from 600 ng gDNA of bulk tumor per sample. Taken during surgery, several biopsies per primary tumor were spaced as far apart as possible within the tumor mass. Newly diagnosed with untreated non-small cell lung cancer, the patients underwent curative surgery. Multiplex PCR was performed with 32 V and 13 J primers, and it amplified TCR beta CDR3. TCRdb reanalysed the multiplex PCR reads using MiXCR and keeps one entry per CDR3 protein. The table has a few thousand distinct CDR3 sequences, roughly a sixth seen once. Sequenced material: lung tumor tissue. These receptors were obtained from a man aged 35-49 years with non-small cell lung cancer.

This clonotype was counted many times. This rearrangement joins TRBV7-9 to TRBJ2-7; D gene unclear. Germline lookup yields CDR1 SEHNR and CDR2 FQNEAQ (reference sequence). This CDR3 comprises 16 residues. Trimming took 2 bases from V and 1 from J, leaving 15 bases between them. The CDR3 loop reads CASSLIGLMTSYEQYF. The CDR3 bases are TGTGCCAGCAGCTTAATCGGTCTTATGACGTCCTACGAGCAGTACTTC.

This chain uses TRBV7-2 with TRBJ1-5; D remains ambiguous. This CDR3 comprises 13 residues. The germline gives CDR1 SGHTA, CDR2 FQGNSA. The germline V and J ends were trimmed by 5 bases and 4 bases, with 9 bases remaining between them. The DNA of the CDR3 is TGTGCCAGCAGCCCCGAAGATAATCAGCCCCAGCATTTT. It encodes CASSPEDNQPQHF.

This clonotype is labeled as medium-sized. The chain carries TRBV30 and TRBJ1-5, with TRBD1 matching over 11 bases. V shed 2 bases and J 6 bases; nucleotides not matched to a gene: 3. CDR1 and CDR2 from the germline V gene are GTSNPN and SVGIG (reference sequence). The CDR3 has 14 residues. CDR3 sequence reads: CAWSRTGGGQPQHF. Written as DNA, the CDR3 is TGTGCCTGGAGTCGGACAGGGGGCGGTCAGCCCCAGCATTTT. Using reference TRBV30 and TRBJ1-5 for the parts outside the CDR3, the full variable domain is SQTIHQWPATLVQPVGSPLSLECTVEGTSNPNLYWYRQAAGRGLQLLFYSVGIGQISSEVPQNLSASRPQDRQFILSSKKLLLSDSGFYLCAWSRTGGGQPQHFGDGTRLSIL.

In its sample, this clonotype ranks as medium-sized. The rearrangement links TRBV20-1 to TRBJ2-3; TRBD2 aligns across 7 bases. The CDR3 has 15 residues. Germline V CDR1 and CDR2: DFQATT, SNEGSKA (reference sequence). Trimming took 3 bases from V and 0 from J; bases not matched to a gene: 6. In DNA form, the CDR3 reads TGCAGTGCTAGTCGCGGGAGAGGTAGCACAGATACGCAGTATTTT. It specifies CSASRGRGSTDTQYF.

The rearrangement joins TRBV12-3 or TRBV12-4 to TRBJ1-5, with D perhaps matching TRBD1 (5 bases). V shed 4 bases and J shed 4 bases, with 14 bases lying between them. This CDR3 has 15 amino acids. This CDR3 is CASSSTAPLNQPQHF. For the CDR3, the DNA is TGTGCCAGCAGTTCGACAGCGCCACTTAATCAGCCCCAGCATTTT.

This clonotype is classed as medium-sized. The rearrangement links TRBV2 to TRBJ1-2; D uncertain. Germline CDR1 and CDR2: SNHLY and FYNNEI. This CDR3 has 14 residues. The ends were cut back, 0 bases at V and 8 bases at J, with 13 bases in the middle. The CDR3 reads CASSEAQNFGGYTF. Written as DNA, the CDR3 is TGTGCCAGCAGTGAAGCGCAGAATTTCGGCGGCTACACCTTC.

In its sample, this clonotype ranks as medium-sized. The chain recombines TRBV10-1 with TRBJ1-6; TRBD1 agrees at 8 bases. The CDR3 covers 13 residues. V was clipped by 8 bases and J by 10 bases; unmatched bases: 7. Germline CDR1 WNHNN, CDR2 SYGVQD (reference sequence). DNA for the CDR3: TGCGCCAGCTCCGACAGGGGTAACTCACCCCTCCACTTT. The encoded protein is CASSDRGNSPLHF.

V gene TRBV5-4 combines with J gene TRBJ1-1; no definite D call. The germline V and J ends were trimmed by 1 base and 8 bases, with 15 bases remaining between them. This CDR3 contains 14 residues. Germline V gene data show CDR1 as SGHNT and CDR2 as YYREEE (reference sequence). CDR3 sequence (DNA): TGTGCCAGCAGCTTGTCAATTTCGGAAGGCGAAGCTTTCTTT. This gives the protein CASSLSISEGEAFF.

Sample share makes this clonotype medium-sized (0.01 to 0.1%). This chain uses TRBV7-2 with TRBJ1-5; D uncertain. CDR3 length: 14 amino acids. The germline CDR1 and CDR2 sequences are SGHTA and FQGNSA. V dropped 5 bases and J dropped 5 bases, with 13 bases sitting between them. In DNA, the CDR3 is TGTGCCAGCAGCCCCGGCGAGCCGCATCAGCCCCAGCATTTT. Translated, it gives CASSPGEPHQPQHF. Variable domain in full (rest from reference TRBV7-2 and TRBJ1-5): GAGVSQSPSNKVTEKGKDVELRCDPISGHTALYWYRQSLGQGLEFLIYFQGNSAPDKSGLPSDRFSAERTGGSVSTLTIQRTQQEDSAVYLCASSPGEPHQPQHFGDGTRLSIL.

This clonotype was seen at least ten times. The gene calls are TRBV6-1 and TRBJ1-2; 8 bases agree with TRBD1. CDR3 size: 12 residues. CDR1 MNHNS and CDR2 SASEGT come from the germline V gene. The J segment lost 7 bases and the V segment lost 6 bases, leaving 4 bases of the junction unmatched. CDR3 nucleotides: TGTGCCAGCAGAGGGACAGGACCTGGCTACACCTTC. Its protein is CASRGTGPGYTF.

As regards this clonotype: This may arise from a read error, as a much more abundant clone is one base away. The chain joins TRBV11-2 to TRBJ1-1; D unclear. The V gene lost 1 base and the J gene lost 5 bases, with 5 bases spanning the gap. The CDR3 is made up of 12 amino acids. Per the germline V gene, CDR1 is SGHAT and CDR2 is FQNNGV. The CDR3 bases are TGTGCCAGCAGCTTAGGCAGGACTGAAGCTTTCTTT. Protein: CASSLGRTEAFF.

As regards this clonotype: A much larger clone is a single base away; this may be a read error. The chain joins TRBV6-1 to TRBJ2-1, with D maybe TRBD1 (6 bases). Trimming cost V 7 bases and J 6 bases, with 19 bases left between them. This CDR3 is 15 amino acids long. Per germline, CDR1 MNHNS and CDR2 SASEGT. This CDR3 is CASNGEGVGSNEQFF. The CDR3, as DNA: TGTGCCAGCAACGGTGAGGGGGTGGGAAGCAATGAGCAGTTCTTC.

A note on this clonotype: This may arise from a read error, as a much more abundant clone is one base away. The CDR3 is CASTLWETQYF. The CDR3 bases are TGTGCCAGCACCCTGTGGGAGACCCAGTACTTC. This sequence joins TRBV12-3 or TRBV12-4 and TRBJ2-5; D is undetermined. The CDR3 is 11 amino acids. The V gene lost 7 bases and the J gene lost 5 bases, with 8 bases spanning the gap.